Sequencing of this T cell receptor beta chain was carried out in a study of CD8+CD57+ T cells in acquired aplastic anemia. V was clipped by 5 bases and J by 3 bases, with 16 bases between them. Germline assignment: CDR1 LNHDA and CDR2 SQIVND (reference sequence). The length of the CDR3 is 15 residues. Profiling that covered TCR beta VDJ and CDR3 relied on genomic DNA as its template. TCRdb analysed the reads with MiXCR anew, one entry per CDR3 protein. The top ten clones hold 0.85% to 1.3% of a sample with approximately 180,000 distinct CDR3 sequences, around half of them seen once. This clonotype was picked up many times. Whoever was chosen for sequencing had shown CD8+CD57+ cell expansion by flow cytometry.

V and J are TRBV19 and TRBJ1-1, with D tentatively TRBD1 (5 bases). This clonotype was obtained from a human donor with aplastic anemia. The sequenced sample consisted of sorted CD4+, CD8+, or CD8+CD57+ T cells (not recorded which) from PBMCs. As DNA, the CDR3 is TGTGCCAGTAGTTCTCCTTTGTGGGGGGACACTGAAGCTTTCTTT. It translates to CASSSPLWGDTEAFF.